The clone carrying this T cell receptor (beta chain) came up once. Antigen: not known. This record comes from a study of Ad26.COV2.S vaccination and SARS-CoV-2 variants. Broader study findings: Vaccinees displayed broader spike-specific TCR repertoires than placebo recipients.

Deletions cut 2 bases from V and 4 bases from J, with 14 bases between. This CDR3 spans 15 amino acids. The germline V gene encodes CDR1 LGHDT and CDR2 YNNKEL (reference sequence). The treatment denotes: about 20 received Ad26.COV2.S at low or high dose, single or two shots; several received placebo; per-sample allocation not given. It was on day 63 after the first vaccine or placebo injection that samples were taken. This Boston cohort included adults aged 18-55 years. Sequencing was performed with immunoSEQ multiplex PCR; in TCRdb, only in-frame clones are kept and a portion is missing. The table has 320,000 or so clones, about 90% seen once.

The chain uses TRBV3-1 (or the pseudogene TRBV3-2) and TRBJ1-2, with D maybe TRBD1 (5 bases). The receptor comes from a person between 18 and 59 years old who received the Ad26.COV2.S COVID-19 vaccine or a placebo. The specimen was peripheral blood, collected in a trial of Ad26.COV2.S vaccine versus placebo. The CDR3 DNA reads as TGTGCCAGCAGCCAATCTGCAGGGCCCTTCTATGGCTACACCTTC. It yields the protein CASSQSAGPFYGYTF.